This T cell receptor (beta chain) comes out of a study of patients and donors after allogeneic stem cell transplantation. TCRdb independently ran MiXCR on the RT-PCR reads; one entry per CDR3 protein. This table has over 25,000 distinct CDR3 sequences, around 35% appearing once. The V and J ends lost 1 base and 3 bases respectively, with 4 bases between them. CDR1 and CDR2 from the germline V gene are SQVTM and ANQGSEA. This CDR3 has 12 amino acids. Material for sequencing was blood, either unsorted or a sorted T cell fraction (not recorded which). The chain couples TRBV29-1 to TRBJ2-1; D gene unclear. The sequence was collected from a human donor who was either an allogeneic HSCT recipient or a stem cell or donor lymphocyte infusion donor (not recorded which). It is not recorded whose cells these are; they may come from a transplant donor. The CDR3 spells CSVEAFYNEQFF. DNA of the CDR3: TGCAGCGTTGAAGCCTTCTACAATGAGCAGTTCTTC.